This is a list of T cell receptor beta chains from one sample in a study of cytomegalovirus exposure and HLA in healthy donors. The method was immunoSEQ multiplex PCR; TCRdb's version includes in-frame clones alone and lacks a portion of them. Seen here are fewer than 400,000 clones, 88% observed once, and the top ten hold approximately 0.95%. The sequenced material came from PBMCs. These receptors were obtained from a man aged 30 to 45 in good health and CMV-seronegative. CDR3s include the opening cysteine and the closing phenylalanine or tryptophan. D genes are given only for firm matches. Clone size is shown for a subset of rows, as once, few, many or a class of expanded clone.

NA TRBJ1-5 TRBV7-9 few TGTGCCAGCAGCGAAGGGGGAGGGCGCCAGCCCCAGCATTTT CASSEGGGRQPQHF
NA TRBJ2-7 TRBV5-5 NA TGTGCCAGCAGCTTGGAGCAGGGGGGCTCCTACGAGCAGTACTTC CASSLEQGGSYEQYF
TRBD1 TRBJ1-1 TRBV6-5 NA TGTGCCAGCTCCGAGACAGGGGTTAACACTGAAGCTTTCTTT CASSETGVNTEAFF
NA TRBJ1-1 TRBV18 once TGTGCCAGCTCGCCCCTGTTGGGCGCCAGGACTGAAGCTTTCTTT CASSPLLGARTEAFF
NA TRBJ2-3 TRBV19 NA TGTGCCTCAAGGAGTGGCCAGAGCACAGATACGCAGTATTTT CASRSGQSTDTQYF
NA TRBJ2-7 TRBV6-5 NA TGTGCCAGCAGTAGGGACTCAAGGCGCGAGCAGTACTTC CASSRDSRREQYF
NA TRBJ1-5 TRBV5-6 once TGTGCCAGCAGCTATAGACTAAGAGATCAGCCCCAGCATTTT CASSYRLRDQPQHF
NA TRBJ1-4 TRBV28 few TGTGCCAGCAGCTCACAGGCGGGGGGGCTTGGGACTAATGAAAAACTGTTTTTT CASSSQAGGLGTNEKLFF
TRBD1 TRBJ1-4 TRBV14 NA TGTGCCAGCAGCCAAGCCCTGGACAGGGGGCGGGAAAAACTGTTTTTT CASSQALDRGREKLFF
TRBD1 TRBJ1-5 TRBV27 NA TGTGCCAGCGGGGACAGGGCGCATCAGCCCCAGCATTTT CASGDRAHQPQHF
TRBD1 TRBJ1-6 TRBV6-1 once TGTGCCAGCAGTGCCTCAACAGGGGCCGTCCGATCACCCCTCCACTTT CASSASTGAVRSPLHF
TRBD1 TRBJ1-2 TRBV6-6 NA TGTGCCAGCAGTCACAGGGGGGACTATGGCTACACCTTC CASSHRGDYGYTF
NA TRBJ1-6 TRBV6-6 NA TGTGCCAGCGGGTTCGGGGGGGCTAAGAATTCACCCCTCCACTTT CASGFGGAKNSPLHF
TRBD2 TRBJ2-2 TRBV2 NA TGTGCCAGCCTACTTAGCGGGGGGCGGACCGGGGAGCTGTTTTTT CASLLSGGRTGELFF
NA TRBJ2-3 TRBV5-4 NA TGTGCCAGCAGCTTGGTGGGACTTCCCCCAGATACGCAGTATTTT CASSLVGLPPDTQYF
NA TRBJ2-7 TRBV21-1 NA TGTGCCAGCAGCAAAGAAGGGGTCCACTCCTACGAGCAGTACTTC CASSKEGVHSYEQYF
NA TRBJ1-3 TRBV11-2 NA TGTGCCAGCAGCTCCGGGCCCGGGAGGAACGGTGGAAACACCATATATTTT CASSSGPGRNGGNTIYF
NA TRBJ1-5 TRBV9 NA TGTGCCAGCAGCCAAACGGTGGGCGCCAATCAGCCCCAGCATTTT CASSQTVGANQPQHF
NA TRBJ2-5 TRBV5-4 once TGTGCCAGCAGCTTGGCCAGTAAGCAAGAGACCCAGTACTTC CASSLASKQETQYF
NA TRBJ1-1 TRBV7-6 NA TGTGCCAGCAGCTTAAAGCCTGAGAACACTGAAGCTTTCTTT CASSLKPENTEAFF
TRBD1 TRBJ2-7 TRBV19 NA TGTGCCAGTAGTGACACCGGGACAGGGACCTACGAGCAGTACTTC CASSDTGTGTYEQYF
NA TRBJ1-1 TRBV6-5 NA TGTGCCAGCAGACCCCCACAGGAAAACACTGAAGCTTTCTTT CASRPPQENTEAFF
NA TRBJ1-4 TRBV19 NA TGTGCCAGTAGTATTGACAGAGCATCTAATGAAAAACTGTTTTTT CASSIDRASNEKLFF
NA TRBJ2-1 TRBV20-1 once TGCAGTGCTAGACAGGTCGGTGAGCAGTTCTTC CSARQVGEQFF
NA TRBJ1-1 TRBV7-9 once TGTGCCAGCAGCCCTCCCAGGCCAGACCTCATGAACACTGAAGCTTTCTTT CASSPPRPDLMNTEAFF
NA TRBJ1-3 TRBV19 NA TGTGCCAGTAGTATCCGGGACAACCCCGGAAACACCATATATTTT CASSIRDNPGNTIYF
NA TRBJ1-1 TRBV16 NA TGTGCCAGCAGCCAAACGAATTCAGGGGAAGCTTTCTTT CASSQTNSGEAFF
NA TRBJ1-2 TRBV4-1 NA TGCGCCAGCAGCCAAGACCTCCTCGAGACAGATAACTATGGCTACACCTTC CASSQDLLETDNYGYTF
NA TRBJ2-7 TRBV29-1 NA TGCAGCGTTCGGGAGCAACAGACCTACGAGCAGTACTTC CSVREQQTYEQYF
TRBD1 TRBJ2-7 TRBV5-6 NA TGTGCCAGCAGCTCCGGGACAGGGTGGTACGAGCAGTACTTC CASSSGTGWYEQYF
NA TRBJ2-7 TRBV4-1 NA TGCGCCAGCAGCCAAGAGTCGCAGGGCTACGAGCAGTACTTC CASSQESQGYEQYF
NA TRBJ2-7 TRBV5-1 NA TGCGCCAGCAGCTTGGGGGACTCAAGCTCCTACGAGCAGTACTTC CASSLGDSSSYEQYF
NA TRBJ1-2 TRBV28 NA TGTGCCAGCAGTTTATCAGGGTTCATCATCCCTTCTCGTGGCTACACCTTC CASSLSGFIIPSRGYTF
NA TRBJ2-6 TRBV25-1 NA TGTGCCAGCAGTGAATTACCACAGGTACCTGGGGCCAACGTCCTGACTTTC CASSELPQVPGANVLTF
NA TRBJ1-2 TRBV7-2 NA TGTGCCAGCACCGTATTCGGGGAGTATGGCTACACCTTC CASTVFGEYGYTF
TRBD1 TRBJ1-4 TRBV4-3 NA TGCGCCAGCAGCCAACCCGGGACAGGGGGCGAAAAACTGTTTTTT CASSQPGTGGEKLFF
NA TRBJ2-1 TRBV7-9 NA TGTGCCAGCAGCTTAGAGGCAGGGGCTGATGAGCAGTTCTTC CASSLEAGADEQFF
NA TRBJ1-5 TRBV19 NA TGTGCCAGTAGTATAGACAGGGGCGAGGGGCCCCAGCATTTT CASSIDRGEGPQHF
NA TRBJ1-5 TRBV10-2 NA TGCGCCAGCACATCCCAGGGACACCAGCATTTT CASTSQGHQHF
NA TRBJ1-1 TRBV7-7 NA TGTGCCAGCAGCCGGACAGAGAACACTGAAGCTTTCTTT CASSRTENTEAFF
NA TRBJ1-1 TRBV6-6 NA TGTGCCAGCACCCAGTCAGGGTTGGACACTGAAGCTTTCTTT CASTQSGLDTEAFF
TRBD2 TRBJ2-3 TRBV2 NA TGTGCCAGCAGTTCACGGACTAGCGGGGTAAAAGATACGCAGTATTTT CASSSRTSGVKDTQYF
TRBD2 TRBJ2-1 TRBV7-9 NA TGTGCCAGCAGCCCCCTAACTAGCGGGAATGAGCAGTTCTTC CASSPLTSGNEQFF
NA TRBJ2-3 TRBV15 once TGTGCCACCAGCAGAGAGACAGCACCAGATACGCAGTATTTT CATSRETAPDTQYF
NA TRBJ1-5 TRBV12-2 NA TGTGCAAGTCGCTTATGCCGGGACAGGGTAGTACGGGACCGAGTGCCCCAGCATTTT CASRLCRDRVVRDRVPQHF
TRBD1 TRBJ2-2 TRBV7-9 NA TGTGCCAGCAGCGTTATCCGGGGGTCAGGGGGCGGATCCGGGGAGCTGTTTTTT CASSVIRGSGGGSGELFF
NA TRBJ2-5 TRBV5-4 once TGTGCCAGCAGCAGCCAGGACAGACCCCAAAAGACCCAGTACTTC CASSSQDRPQKTQYF
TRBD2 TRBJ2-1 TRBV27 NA TGTGCCAGCAGCCAGGGACTAGCGGCGGGTGTTATAAATGAGCAGTTCTTC CASSQGLAAGVINEQFF
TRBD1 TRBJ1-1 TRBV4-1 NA TGCGCCAGCAGCCAAACCCGGGGACAGGGGAACACTGAAGCTTTCTTT CASSQTRGQGNTEAFF
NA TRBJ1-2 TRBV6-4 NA TGTGCCAGCAGTGACTCGGGCTCCGACGGTAGCTACACCTTC CASSDSGSDGSYTF
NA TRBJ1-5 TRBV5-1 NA TGCGCCAGCAGCTTAGACGGGAGTGGGTCCCAGCATTTT CASSLDGSGSQHF
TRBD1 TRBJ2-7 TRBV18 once TGTGCCAGCTCACCCGGACAGGGGAGCCCCTACGAGCAGTACTTC CASSPGQGSPYEQYF
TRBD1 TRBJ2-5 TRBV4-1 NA TGCGCCAGCAGCCATTATATACCGGGACAGGACAAAGAGACCCAGTACTTC CASSHYIPGQDKETQYF
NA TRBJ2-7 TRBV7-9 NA TGTGCCAGCAGCTCGACAGGTAACGAGCAGTACTTC CASSSTGNEQYF
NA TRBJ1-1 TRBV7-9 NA TGTGCCAGCAGCTTAGGGTCAGTCACTGAAGCTTTCTTT CASSLGSVTEAFF
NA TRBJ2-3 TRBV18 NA TGTGCCAGCTCACCAGACTACAATACAGATACGCAGTATTTT CASSPDYNTDTQYF
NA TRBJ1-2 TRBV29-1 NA TGCAGCGTTGTTACGGAGAACTATGGCTACACCTTC CSVVTENYGYTF
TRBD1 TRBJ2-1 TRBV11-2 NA TGTGTCAGCAGCTCAGGGGACAGTGGGGTAAATGAGCAGTTCTTC CVSSSGDSGVNEQFF
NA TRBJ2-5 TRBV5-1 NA TGCGCCAGCAGCTTGGGTCGATTCCCTAGCGAGGAGGAGACCCAGTACTTC CASSLGRFPSEEETQYF